This entry lists 4 T cell receptor beta chains sequenced from one sample in a study of T-cell reconstitution after alpha-beta-depleted transplantation in children. It was with unique molecular identifiers that the TCRbeta library was prepared. Each CDR3 protein gets one entry after TCRdb re-called the PCR reads with MiXCR. The sample gives roughly 570,000 distinct CDR3 sequences, 25% to 30% of which show up once; 36% is in the top ten. The sequencing here drew on PBMCs, taken before TCRalphabeta/CD19-depleted stem cell transplant. The receptors come from a boy in the first two years of life with Wiskott-Aldrich syndrome, due to receive a stem cell transplant.

This clonotype was seen a few times. The J gene is TRBJ1-4, the V gene TRBV3-1; 7 positions agree with TRBD1. V lost 1 base and J lost 8; bases outside the gene matches: 10. There are 16 residues in the CDR3. CDR1 is LGHDT and CDR2 is YNNKEL in the germline V gene (reference sequence). The CDR3 nucleotides are TGTGCCAGCAGCCAAGTTGGTTCAGGGGGTATGGAAAAACTGTTTTTT. Its translation: CASSQVGSGGMEKLFF.

This clonotype showed up many times. The chain uses TRBV12-3 or TRBV12-4 and TRBJ1-5; D is unclear. This CDR3 comprises 13 residues. Trimming removed 6 bases from V and 0 bases from J, with 6 bases in between. CDR3 in amino acids: CASRRSSNQPQHF. CDR3 DNA: TGTGCCAGCAGGAGAAGTAGCAATCAGCCCCAGCATTTT.

This clonotype turned up a few times. The J gene is TRBJ2-1, the V gene TRBV20-1, with D possibly being TRBD1 or TRBD2 (5 bases each). This CDR3 comprises 14 residues. Trimming removed 6 bases at V and 5 bases at J, with 17 bases between. The V gene's germline CDR1 is DFQATT and CDR2 SNEGSKA (reference sequence). The CDR3 loop reads CSAFQSGTNNEQFF. The CDR3, as DNA: TGCAGTGCGTTCCAGTCGGGGACGAACAATGAGCAGTTCTTC.

Only a few counts were recorded for this clonotype. The chain links TRBV10-3 to TRBJ2-5, with D possibly matching TRBD2 (6 bases). This CDR3 has 16 amino acids. CDR1 ENHRY and CDR2 SYGVKD come from the germline V gene. V lost 0 bases, J lost 2 bases, and 13 bases lay in between. CDR3 DNA: TGTGCCATCAGTGAGTCGAAAGGACTATATCAAGAGACCCAGTACTTC. Residues: CAISESKGLYQETQYF.